Here is one TCR beta chain with its context. Its antigen is not identified. The PCR made use of 60 Vbeta and 13 Jbeta primers. Only in-frame clones appear in the TCRdb table, and some are missing; sequencing was by immunoSEQ multiplex PCR. In the table there are 100,000 to 150,000 clones, about 74% of which are singletons. The sample belongs to a study of cytomegalovirus exposure and HLA in healthy donors. General study points: One variant, a missense change in DCLRE1C, was linked in a later analysis to TCR beta V- and J-gene trimming. A likely sequencing artifact accounted for one observed cluster of highly shared sequence variants.

The germline CDR1 and CDR2 sequences are SGHRS and YFSETQ. V was pared by 5 bases and J by 4 bases, with 18 bases between. The CDR3 contains 15 residues. The sequence was obtained from a male donor in good health and CMV-seronegative. This chain uses TRBV5-1 with TRBJ2-5; D not certain. The specimen was PBMCs. The CDR3 DNA reads TGCGCCAGCAGACTAACGAATCTACGGCGAGAGACCCAGTACTTC. This codes for CASRLTNLRRETQYF.